Listed below are T cell receptor beta chains from one sample, sequenced in a study of cytomegalovirus exposure and HLA in healthy donors. Measured with immunoSEQ multiplex PCR; TCRdb has only the in-frame clones, and not every one. The sample has 180,000 or so clones, about 79% seen once; the top ten hold about 0.094%. Sequences were obtained from PBMCs. These TCRs come from a boy aged 2 to 9 in good health and CMV-seronegative. CDR3s include the opening cysteine and the closing phenylalanine or tryptophan. A D gene is named only where the DNA matches it firmly. Size tells how often a clone was seen (once, few, many) or the class of an expanded clone, and some rows leave it out.

v_gene	j_gene	abundance	len	d_gene	CDR3aa	CDR3nt
TRBV2	TRBJ1-6	NA	16	TRBD1	CASRPFGQALNSPLHF	TGTGCCAGCAGGCCTTTCGGACAGGCCCTCAATTCACCCCTCCACTTT
TRBV7-2	TRBJ2-1	NA	15	NA	CASSLVGGTGNEQFF	TGTGCCAGCAGCTTAGTCGGGGGTACCGGGAATGAGCAGTTCTTC
TRBV4-3	TRBJ2-1	NA	16	TRBD2	CASSQDRSGGYNEQFF	TGCGCCAGCAGCCAAGATCGAAGCGGGGGTTACAATGAGCAGTTCTTC
TRBV21-1	TRBJ2-1	NA	19	NA	CASSKNMLAGGTRLNEQFF	TGTGCCAGCAGCAAAAATATGCTAGCGGGGGGTACCCGCCTCAATGAGCAGTTCTTC
TRBV27	TRBJ2-5	NA	14	NA	CASSSPLYQETQYF	TGTGCCAGCAGTTCCCCCTTGTACCAAGAGACCCAGTACTTC
TRBV7-2	TRBJ1-2	NA	15	TRBD1	CASSPLPGQGDGYTF	TGTGCCAGCAGCCCACTCCCGGGACAGGGCGATGGCTACACCTTC
TRBV10-3	TRBJ2-3	NA	19	TRBD2	CAISGPGTSGGGGTDTQYF	TGTGCCATCAGTGGGCCCGGGACTAGCGGGGGCGGGGGCACAGATACGCAGTATTTT
TRBV18	TRBJ1-1	few	19	NA	CASSPRGDSGRGRNTEAFF	TGTGCCAGCTCACCCCGGGGTGACTCGGGGAGGGGTCGAAACACTGAAGCTTTCTTT
TRBV7-2	TRBJ2-7	once	15	TRBD2	CASSLRSPSGYEQYF	TGTGCCAGCAGCTTAAGGAGTCCTAGCGGCTACGAGCAGTACTTC
TRBV4-3	TRBJ2-7	NA	18	TRBD2	CASSRFLGGSSDQDEQYF	TGCGCCAGCAGCCGGTTCCTGGGGGGGAGTTCCGATCAAGACGAGCAGTACTTC
TRBV2	TRBJ1-1	NA	16	TRBD1	CASRDREVGMNTEAFF	TGTGCCAGCAGAGACAGGGAAGTAGGGATGAACACTGAAGCTTTCTTT
TRBV4-1	TRBJ2-3	NA	15	TRBD2	CASSQDVAGADTQYF	TGCGCCAGCAGCCAAGACGTAGCGGGGGCAGATACGCAGTATTTT
TRBV5-5	TRBJ1-6	NA	16	NA	CASSYWGSGGNSPLHF	TGTGCCAGCAGTTATTGGGGCTCCGGGGGAAATTCACCCCTCCACTTT
TRBV7-8	TRBJ1-5	few	17	TRBD1	CASSTGQGAGSNQPQHF	TGTGCCAGCAGCACGGGACAGGGGGCGGGGAGCAATCAGCCCCAGCATTTT
TRBV4-3	TRBJ2-1	NA	15	TRBD1	CASSQLTGGENEQFF	TGCGCCAGCAGCCAATTGACAGGGGGCGAAAATGAGCAGTTCTTC
TRBV19	TRBJ1-1	NA	14	TRBD1	CASRTGGLNTEAFF	TGTGCCAGTAGGACAGGGGGCTTGAACACTGAAGCTTTCTTT
TRBV4-2	TRBJ2-7	NA	16	TRBD2	CASSQVVGGASYEQYF	TGTGCCAGCAGCCAAGTCGTCGGGGGGGCCTCATACGAGCAGTACTTC
TRBV9	TRBJ2-5	NA	13	NA	CASSGSARETQYF	TGTGCCAGCAGCGGTAGCGCCCGGGAGACCCAGTACTTC
TRBV13	TRBJ2-1	few	12	NA	CASSLRGNEQFF	TGTGCCAGCAGCCTCAGGGGCAATGAGCAGTTCTTC
TRBV4-1	TRBJ2-7	NA	15	NA	CASSQVSVRSYEQYF	TGCGCCAGCAGCCAAGTGTCGGTCCGGTCCTACGAGCAGTACTTC
TRBV21-1	TRBJ1-1	NA	13	NA	CASSKVAEVKAFF	TGTGCCAGCAGCAAGGTTGCCGAGGTTAAGGCTTTCTTT
TRBV11-2	TRBJ1-5	NA	13	TRBD1	CASSTQGGKPQHF	TGTGCCAGCAGCACACAGGGGGGGAAGCCCCAGCATTTT
TRBV9	TRBJ2-1	NA	15	TRBD2	CASSVAGGANNEQFF	TGTGCCAGCAGCGTAGCGGGGGGGGCGAACAATGAGCAGTTCTTC
TRBV5-4	TRBJ2-1	NA	13	TRBD1	CASSSLTGNEQFF	TGTGCCAGCAGCTCCCTGACAGGGAATGAGCAGTTCTTC
TRBV7-9	TRBJ1-1	NA	16	NA	CASSLRGQGRGTEAFF	TGTGCCAGCAGCTTAAGAGGCCAGGGGCGAGGGACTGAAGCTTTCTTT
TRBV5-1	TRBJ2-1	NA	15	NA	CASRLQSHRSNEQFF	TGCGCCAGCAGACTACAGAGCCACAGGAGCAATGAGCAGTTCTTC
TRBV18	TRBJ1-2	few	15	TRBD1	CASSPQGQVYYGYTF	TGTGCCAGCTCACCTCAAGGACAGGTATACTATGGCTACACCTTC
TRBV9	TRBJ2-5	NA	16	NA	CASSVGSGVLQETQYF	TGTGCCAGCAGCGTAGGATCAGGGGTACTCCAAGAGACCCAGTACTTC